The source of this T cell receptor beta chain is a study of CD8+ T cells in alopecia areata. Following extraction, RNA underwent reverse transcription to cDNA, which served as the sequencing template. Assay used: immunoSEQ multiplex PCR; TCRdb lists only in-frame clones, some missing. The repertoire holds around 120,000 clones, with around two fifths as singletons. About this clone itself: The antigen is not known.

As part of sample collection, lesional scalp punch biopsies and peripheral blood were taken from alopecia areata patients. The V gene lost 6 bases and the J gene lost 4 bases, with 15 bases spanning the gap. This CDR3 spans 13 amino acids. Looked up from germline, CDR1 is SQVTM and CDR2 is ANQGSEA. Study findings and constraints: Affected lesional scalp, above all in alopecia totalis/universalis, was more clonal than normal scalp.

This sequence joins TRBV29-1 and TRBJ1-1; D is perhaps TRBD1 (6 bases). The sequenced sample was CD4+ T cells sorted from blood. This sequence originates from a human donor with alopecia areata. The CDR3 here is CSVRQVSGTEAFF. CDR3 bases: TGCAGCGTGAGACAGGTTTCGGGCACTGAAGCTTTCTTT.